This T cell receptor beta chain was obtained from a study of blood T cell repertoires in COVID-19. The data were produced by immunoSEQ multiplex PCR, yet TCRdb's version contains in-frame clones alone and is incomplete. This table has over 150,000 clones, roughly 86% appearing once. V lost 0 bases and J lost 1, with 7 bases in between. Germline loops: CDR1 SGHRS, CDR2 YFSETQ. The length of the CDR3 is 14 residues. The chain couples TRBV5-1 to TRBJ2-5; D unresolved. This TCR came from a man in his forties or fifties with active or convalescent COVID-19. Sequencing was performed on peripheral blood. CDR3 DNA sequence: TGCGCCAGCAGCTTGGACACAATCCAAGAGACCCAGTACTTC. Protein: CASSLDTIQETQYF.